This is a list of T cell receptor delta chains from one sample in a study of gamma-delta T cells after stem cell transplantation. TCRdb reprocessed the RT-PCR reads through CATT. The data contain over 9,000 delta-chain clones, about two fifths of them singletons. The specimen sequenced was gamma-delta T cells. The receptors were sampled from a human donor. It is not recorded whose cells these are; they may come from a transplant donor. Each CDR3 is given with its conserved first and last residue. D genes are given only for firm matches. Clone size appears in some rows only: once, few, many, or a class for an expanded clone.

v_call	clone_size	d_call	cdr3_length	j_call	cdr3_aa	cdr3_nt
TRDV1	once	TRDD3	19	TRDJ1	CALGELVQLGDTGGDKLIF	TGTGCTCTTGGGGAACTTGTCCAACTGGGGGATACGGGTGGCGATAAACTCATCTTT
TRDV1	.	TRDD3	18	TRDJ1	CALGELAWGIRKTDKLIF	TGTGCTCTTGGGGAACTGGCCTGGGGGATACGAAAGACCGATAAACTCATCTTT
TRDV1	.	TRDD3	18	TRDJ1	CALGESHPTRGISNKLIF	TGTGCTCTTGGGGAAAGCCATCCTACTCGGGGGATAAGCAATAAACTCATCTTT
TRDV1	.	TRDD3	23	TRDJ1	CALGELGLLPSYWGIQSPDKLIF	TGTGCTCTTGGGGAACTGGGCCTCCTACCATCGTACTGGGGGATACAGTCCCCCGATAAACTCATCTTT
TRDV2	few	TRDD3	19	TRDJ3	CACDIITGGYAWYTRQMFF	TGTGCCTGTGACATTATTACTGGGGGATACGCCTGGTACACCCGACAGATGTTTTTC
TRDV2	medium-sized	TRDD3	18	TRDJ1	CACDTVFGIPVGTDKLIF	TGTGCCTGTGACACCGTTTTTGGGATACCTGTCGGAACCGATAAACTCATCTTT
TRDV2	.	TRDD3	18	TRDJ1	CACDTVGDGGSQPDKLIF	TGTGCCTGTGACACCGTGGGAGATGGGGGATCACAGCCCGATAAACTCATCTTT
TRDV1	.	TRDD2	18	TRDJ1	CALGEPYPFLARRRALIF	TGTGCTCTTGGGGAACCCTATCCCTTCCTCGCTCGAAGGCGGGCTCTCATCTTT
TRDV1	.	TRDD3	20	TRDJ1	CALGGDLAPSYWGIRAKLIF	TGTGCTCTTGGGGGTGACCTGGCGCCTTCCTACTGGGGGATACGGGCGAAACTCATCTTT
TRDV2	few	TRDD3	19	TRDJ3	CACDEWGIQSSWDTRQMFF	TGTGCCTGTGACGAATGGGGGATCCAAAGCTCCTGGGACACCCGACAGATGTTTTTC
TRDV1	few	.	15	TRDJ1	CALGELPGGTDKLIF	TGTGCTCTTGGGGAACTACCCGGGGGCACCGATAAACTCATCTTT
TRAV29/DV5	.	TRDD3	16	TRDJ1	CAASESPLLGVDKLIF	TGTGCAGCAAGCGAAAGCCCGCTACTGGGGGTTGATAAACTCATCTTT
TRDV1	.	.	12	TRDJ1	CALGEIPSKLIF	TGTGCTCTTGGGGAAATTCCTTCTAAACTCATCTTT
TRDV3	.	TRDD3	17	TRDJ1	CAFSTWGILKNTDKLIF	TGTGCCTTTAGTACCTGGGGGATACTCAAGAACACCGATAAACTCATCTTT
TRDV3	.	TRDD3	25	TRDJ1	CASPLGASPILGDTYSLRSTDKLIF	TGTGCCTCTCCCCTCGGCGCCTCCCCGATACTGGGGGATACCTATTCCTTAAGGTCCACCGATAAACTCATCTTT
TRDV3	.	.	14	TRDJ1	CACTYREDTDKLIF	TGTGCCTGTACGTACCGGGAGGACACCGATAAACTCATCTTT
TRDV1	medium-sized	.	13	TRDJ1	CALGGYAGSKLIF	TGTGCTCTTGGGGGATACGCGGGAAGTAAACTCATCTTT
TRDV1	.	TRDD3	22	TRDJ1	CALGPNSNVPKAYWGTTDKLIF	TGTGCTCTTGGGCCAAATTCAAACGTTCCTAAGGCATACTGGGGGACCACCGATAAACTCATCTTT
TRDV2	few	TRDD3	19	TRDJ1	CACDALLGDTGFSTDNLIF	TGTGCCTGTGACGCCTTACTGGGGGATACAGGGTTTTCCACCGATAACCTCATCTTT
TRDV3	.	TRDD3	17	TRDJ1	CAFLGVSRLGDTDKLIF	TGTGCCTTTCTTGGGGTTTCGAGACTGGGGGATACCGATAAACTCATCTTT
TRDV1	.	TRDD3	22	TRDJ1	CALGELEAPPCTGGDHTDKLIF	TGTGCTCTTGGGGAACTAGAGGCTCCTCCATGTACTGGGGGAGACCACACCGATAAACTCATCTTT
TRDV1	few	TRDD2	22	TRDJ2	CALGELAYPAFLPYTGTAQLFF	TGTGCTCTTGGGGAACTGGCGTATCCGGCCTTCCTACCCTATACAGGGACAGCACAACTCTTCTTT
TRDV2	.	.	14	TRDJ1	CACDFRTATDKLIF	TGTGCCTGTGACTTCCGTACTGCGACCGATAAACTCATCTTT
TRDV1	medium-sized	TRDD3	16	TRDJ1	CALYRGGWTYTDKLIF	TGTGCTCTGTATCGGGGGGGATGGACGTACACCGATAAACTCATCTTT
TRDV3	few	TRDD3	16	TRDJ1	CAFAGLWGICTDKLIF	TGTGCCTTTGCCGGGCTCTGGGGGATATGCACCGATAAACTCATCTTT
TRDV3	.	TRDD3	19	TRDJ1	CAFFVPRFLGDTQAGKLIF	TGTGCCTTTTTTGTCCCGAGGTTCCTGGGGGATACGCAGGCGGGTAAACTCATCTTT
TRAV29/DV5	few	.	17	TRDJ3	CAASARGSSWDTRRMFF	TGTGCAGCAAGCGCGAGGGGGTCCTCCTGGGACACCCGACGGATGTTTTTC
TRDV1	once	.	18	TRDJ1	CALGRAVRMPVSPDHLIF	TGTGCTCTTGGACGAGCTGTCCGTATGCCAGTAAGCCCTGATCACCTCATCTTT
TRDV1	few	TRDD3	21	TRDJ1	CALGELIPVRLTGGYTDKLIF	TGTGCTCTTGGGGAACTTATCCCGGTGCGGCTAACTGGGGGATACACCGATAAACTCATCTTT
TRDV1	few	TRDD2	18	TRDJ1	CALGERSVFLPYTDKLIF	TGTGCTCTTGGGGAACGCTCCGTTTTCCTACCGTACACCGATAAACTCATCTTT
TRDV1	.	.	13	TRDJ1	CASVSHLTHKLIF	TGTGCTAGTGTGTCCCACTTGACGCATAAACTCATCTTT
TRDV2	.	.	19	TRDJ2	CACDTVGIQIESCEAHLFF	TGTGCCTGTGACACGGTGGGGATCCAGATAGAATCTTGTGAAGCACACCTCTTCTTT
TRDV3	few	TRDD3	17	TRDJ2	CAFMGSGGSPWGAQLFF	TGTGCCTTTATGGGGTCTGGGGGATCCCCTTGGGGCGCACAACTCTTCTTT
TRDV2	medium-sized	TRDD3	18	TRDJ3	CACDPVLGDTWDTRQMFF	TGTGCCTGTGACCCCGTACTGGGGGATACCTGGGACACCCGACAGATGTTTTTC
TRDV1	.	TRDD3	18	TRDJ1	CARGEVRPSGGYTDKLIF	TGTGCTCGTGGGGAAGTCCGTCCTTCGGGGGGATACACCGATAAACTCATCTTT
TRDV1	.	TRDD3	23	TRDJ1	CALGEPDLHLMYWGIGPTDKLIF	TGTGCTCTTGGGGAACCAGACCTGCATCTGATGTACTGGGGGATTGGTCCAACCGATAAACTCATCTTT
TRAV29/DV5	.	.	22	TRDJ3	CSVLLCSKYWGIKSWDTRQMFF	.
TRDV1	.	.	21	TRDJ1	CALGGGSALTLPTGDTDKLIF	TGTGCTCTTGGGGGTGGGTCCGCCCTAACCTTACCGACCGGGGACACCGATAAACTCATCTTT
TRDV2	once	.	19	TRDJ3	CACDTGGPLSSWDTRQMFF	TGTGCCTGTGATACAGGGGGTCCCTTGAGCTCCTGGGACACCCGACAGATGTTTTTC
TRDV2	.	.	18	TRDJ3	CACDNLWGSSCDTLQMFF	TGTGCCTGTGACAATCTCTGGGGATCCTCCTGTGACACCCTACAGATGTTTTTC
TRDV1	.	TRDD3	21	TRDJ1	CALGEPRPSRVGDTYTDKLIF	TGTGCTCTTGGGGAACCTCGGCCATCGAGGGTGGGGGATACTTACACCGATAAACTCATCTTT